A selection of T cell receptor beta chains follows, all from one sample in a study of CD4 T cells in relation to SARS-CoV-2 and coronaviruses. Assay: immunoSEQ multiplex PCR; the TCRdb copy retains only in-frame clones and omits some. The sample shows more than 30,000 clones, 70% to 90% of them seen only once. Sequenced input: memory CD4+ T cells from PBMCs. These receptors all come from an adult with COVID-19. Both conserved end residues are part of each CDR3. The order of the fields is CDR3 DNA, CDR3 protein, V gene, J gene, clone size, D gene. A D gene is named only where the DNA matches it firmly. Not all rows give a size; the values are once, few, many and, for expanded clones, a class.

TGTGCCAGCAGTATCCCAGCGGGTACGCAGTATTTT	CASSIPAGTQYF	TRBV28	TRBJ2-3	-	-
TGCAGCGTTGAAGCTCGCAGGGGAAGCAGCACTGAAGCTTTCTTT	CSVEARRGSSTEAFF	TRBV29-1	TRBJ1-1	-	-
TGTGCCAGCAGTTCAGGGGGACAGGGGGTTTACAATGAGCAGTTCTTC	CASSSGGQGVYNEQFF	TRBV6-6	TRBJ2-1	-	TRBD1
TGTGCCAGTAGTGACTCCGGGTCCCCGGAGGCGGATACGCAGTATTTT	CASSDSGSPEADTQYF	TRBV19	TRBJ2-3	-	-
TGTGCCAGCAGCTTGGGGGGTAGGGCTAACTATGGCTACACCTTC	CASSLGGRANYGYTF	TRBV5-4	TRBJ1-2	-	-
TGTGCCAGCAACCTATCTGGGGATGAGCAGTTCTTC	CASNLSGDEQFF	TRBV14	TRBJ2-1	-	-
TGTGCCAGCTCACCACAGAAGGGGTACACCGGGGAGCTGTTTTTT	CASSPQKGYTGELFF	TRBV18	TRBJ2-2	-	-
TGCAGCGTTTCCAGGGCAGAGACCCAGTACTTC	CSVSRAETQYF	TRBV29-1	TRBJ2-5	-	-
TGCGCCAGCAGCTTTGGCGGGAGCAGCAATGAGCAGTTCTTC	CASSFGGSSNEQFF	TRBV5-1	TRBJ2-1	few	TRBD2
TGCGCCAGCAGCAGCACAGATACGCAGTATTTT	CASSSTDTQYF	TRBV5-1	TRBJ2-3	-	-
TGTGCCAGTAGACAGGGCGTCGCTGTGGATGAGCAGTTCTTC	CASRQGVAVDEQFF	TRBV6-5	TRBJ2-1	-	TRBD1